This T cell receptor (beta chain) was identified during a study of cytomegalovirus exposure and HLA in healthy donors. For the study at large: In an earlier analysis, almost 120 million unique TCR beta sequences were found from 200 million or so T cells.

Overall study findings and caveats: Reported results showed that the classifier diagnosed cytomegalovirus status with high specificity and sensitivity. Accurate prediction of most subjects' HLA-A and HLA-B alleles from TCR beta sequences was reported.

The PCR contained 60 Vbeta and 13 Jbeta primers. Profiling relied on immunoSEQ multiplex PCR, and the TCRdb table lists in-frame clones only, not all of them. The clone table shows roughly 110,000 clones, with the ten largest holding roughly 3.6%. The germline CDR1 and CDR2 sequences are LNHDA and SQIVND (reference sequence). The trim removed 9 bases at V and 6 bases at J, leaving 6 bases unmatched. The CDR3 consists of 13 residues. Details on this clone: Its antigen is not known.

Sequenced input: PBMCs. The receptor was derived from a man aged 25-45 years in good health and CMV-seronegative. The chain carries TRBV19 and TRBJ1-5; 9 positions match TRBD1. The DNA of the CDR3 is TGTGCCAGCGGGGTACAGGGGGCTCAGCCCCAGCATTTT. Translated: CASGVQGAQPQHF.